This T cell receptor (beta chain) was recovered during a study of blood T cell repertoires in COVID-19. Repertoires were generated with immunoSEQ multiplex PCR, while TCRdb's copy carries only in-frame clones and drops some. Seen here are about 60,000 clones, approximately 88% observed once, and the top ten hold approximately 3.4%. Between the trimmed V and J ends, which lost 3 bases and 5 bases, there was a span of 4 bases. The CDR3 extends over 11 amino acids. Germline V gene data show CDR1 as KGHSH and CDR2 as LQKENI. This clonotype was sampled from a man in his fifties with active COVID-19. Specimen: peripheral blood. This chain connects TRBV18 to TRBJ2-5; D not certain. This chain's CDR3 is CASSPSETQYF. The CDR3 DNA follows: TGTGCCAGCTCACCTAGCGAGACCCAGTACTTC.